A single sample gave rise to the 20 T cell receptor beta chains below, sequenced in a study of T-cell memory formation after mild COVID-19. TCRdb reanalysed the 5' RACE reads using MiXCR and keeps one entry per CDR3 protein. Altogether about 190,000 distinct CDR3 sequences are present, around 16% being singletons, with the ten largest covering roughly 2.4%. The specimen was PBMCs or a T cell subset sorted from them (not recorded which). These receptors were taken from an adult woman who had mild COVID-19 (a few samples of this study predate the infection). Cell type and time point are not known.

V gene TRBV6-5 combines with J gene TRBJ2-7; D unclear. CDR3 length equals 13 residues. V lost 2 bases and J lost 1, with 6 bases in between. CDR1 and CDR2 from the germline V gene are MNHEY and SVGAGI. The CDR3 bases are TGTGCCAGCAGTTACAGGAAATCCTACGAGCAGTACTTC. Translating it yields CASSYRKSYEQYF.

The chain combines TRBV24-1 with TRBJ2-1; D unclear. V lost 10 bases to trimming and J lost 0 bases, with 12 bases between them. This CDR3 has 14 amino acids. Germline CDR1 and CDR2: KGHDR and SFDVKD. CDR3 sequence: CATADLSSYNEQFF. As DNA, the CDR3 is TGTGCCACGGCGGATTTAAGCTCCTACAATGAGCAGTTCTTC.

The chain has TRBV2 and TRBJ2-1; no reliable D call. CDR1 is SNHLY, CDR2 FYNNEI, per germline. The V end lost 2 bases, the J end lost 10 bases, and 9 bases lay between the germline ends. The CDR3 sequence is 12 residues long. The CDR3 DNA follows: TGTGCCAGCAGTGAATCCGTAATAGAGCAGTTCTTC. Its protein product is CASSESVIEQFF.

This chain uses TRBV21-1 with TRBJ1-2; the tabulated D call, TRBD1, remains unverified against the DNA. TRBV21-1 counts as a pseudogene. This CDR3 has 16 amino acids. The CDR3 DNA sequence: TGTGCCAGCAGCAAAGCGGCAGAACTCGGGGGGTATGGCTACACCTTC. This gives the protein CASSKAAELGGYGYTF.

This clonotype has more than one count but fewer than ten. The chain combines TRBV7-2 with TRBJ2-1, with D hard to call. Germline CDR1 and CDR2: SGHTA and FQGNSA. Trimming removed 0 bases at V and 9 bases at J, with 9 bases between. The CDR3 loop spans 13 amino acids. The CDR3 DNA is TGTGCCAGCAGCTTAGCCCAGAGTAGTGAGCAGTTCTTC. It translates to CASSLAQSSEQFF.

The genes are TRBV5-6 and TRBJ2-3, with TRBD1 identical over 10 bases. Germline trimming cut 4 bases from V and 4 bases from J; bases unmatched to any gene: 9. The germline V gene encodes CDR1 SGHDT and CDR2 YYEEEE. This CDR3 comprises 16 residues. The CDR3 is CASSTPTGGRPDTQYF. The CDR3 DNA is TGTGCCAGCAGCACCCCGACAGGGGGCCGCCCAGATACGCAGTATTTT.

The chain recombines TRBV19 with TRBJ2-3, with D possibly called TRBD1 or TRBD2 (5 bases each). Trimming cost V 4 bases and J 6 bases, with 14 bases left between them. Germline-derived CDR1 and CDR2 are LNHDA and SQIVND (reference sequence). The CDR3 sequence is 14 residues long. CDR3 bases: TGTGCCAGTAGTAAACGGGGACGAGCGGATACGCAGTATTTT. Translation: CASSKRGRADTQYF.

The rearrangement joins TRBV6-2 or TRBV6-3 to TRBJ2-1; D possibly corresponds to TRBD2 (5 bases). CDR1 and CDR2 from the germline V gene are MNHEY and SVGEGT. Trimming stripped 4 bases from V and 1 base from J, with 17 bases between. The CDR3 totals 17 residues. DNA of the CDR3: TGTGCCAGCAGTTCCGTTAGCGTAAGGGAATCCTACAATGAGCAGTTCTTC. It encodes CASSSVSVRESYNEQFF.

The chain joins TRBV3-1 to TRBJ2-5; 10 bases map to TRBD1. This CDR3 has 14 amino acids. Germline values: CDR1 LGHDT, CDR2 YNNKEL (reference sequence). V lost 7 bases and J lost 6; bases outside the gene matches: 8. Here the CDR3 reads CASTAGQGMKTQYF. The CDR3 region has the DNA TGTGCCAGCACCGCGGGACAGGGGATGAAGACCCAGTACTTC.

This clonotype was counted a few times. DNA for the CDR3: TGTGCCAGCAGCCCCCGGGGTCCCGGGGAGCTGTTTTTT. It yields the protein CASSPRGPGELFF. This chain uses TRBV13 with TRBJ2-2, with D perhaps TRBD2 (5 bases). This CDR3 is 13 amino acids long. Germline-derived CDR1 and CDR2 are PRHDT and FYEKMQ (reference sequence). Trimming took 5 bases from V and 6 from J, leaving 10 bases between them.

This clonotype was detected only a few times. The V and J genes are TRBV20-1 and TRBJ2-1; 10 bases align to TRBD2. Germline lookup yields CDR1 DFQATT and CDR2 SNEGSKA (reference sequence). CDR3 length: 18 amino acids. V dropped 3 bases and J dropped 0; count of bases not matched to a gene: 11. The CDR3 sequence: CSASLRLAGVSSYNEQFF. The DNA of the CDR3 is TGCAGTGCTAGTTTGAGGCTAGCGGGGGTGAGCTCCTACAATGAGCAGTTCTTC.

The chain couples TRBV7-8 to TRBJ1-2; possible D gene TRBD1, 5 bases. The CDR3 extends over 16 amino acids. The V and J ends lost 1 base and 8 bases respectively, with 20 bases between them. The germline V gene encodes CDR1 SGHVS and CDR2 FQNEAQ. CDR3 in amino acids: CASSLGGTSNRGGYTF. CDR3 bases: TGTGCCAGCAGCTTAGGCGGGACTTCCAACAGAGGGGGCTACACCTTC.

This rearrangement joins TRBV24-1 to TRBJ1-1, with TRBD1 matching over 7 bases. Germline CDR1 reads KGHDR; CDR2 reads SFDVKD. V shed 2 bases and J 5 bases; nucleotides not matched to a gene: 7. The CDR3 loop spans 15 amino acids. The CDR3 sequence is CATSDSDRVGTEAFF. The CDR3 DNA sequence: TGTGCCACCAGTGATTCTGACAGGGTAGGAACTGAAGCTTTCTTT.

This clonotype was seen only a few times. The rearrangement uses TRBV7-2 and TRBJ2-3; 7 bases agree with TRBD2. V was clipped by 5 bases and J by 6 bases; unmatched bases: 5. CDR3 length equals 13 residues. The germline gives CDR1 SGHTA, CDR2 FQGNSA. CDR3 sequence: CASSRTSRDTQYF. The CDR3 nucleotides read TGTGCCAGCAGCCGGACTAGTCGGGATACGCAGTATTTT.

This clonotype has only a few counts. V usage is TRBV5-1 and J usage is TRBJ2-3, with 9 bases identical to TRBD2. The V and J ends lost 2 bases and 6 bases, in that order; junction bases with no gene match: 7. This CDR3 comprises 15 residues. The germline CDR1 and CDR2 sequences are SGHRS and YFSETQ. CDR3 bases: TGCGCCAGCAGCTTCGGGACTAGCCGCAGGGATACGCAGTATTTT. Its translation: CASSFGTSRRDTQYF.

The rearrangement links TRBV20-1 to TRBJ2-7; 9 nucleotides agree with TRBD2. Trimming took 0 bases from V and 2 from J; bases not matched to a gene: 8. CDR1 DFQATT and CDR2 SNEGSKA come from the germline V gene (reference sequence). The CDR3 length is 16 residues. The CDR3 spells CSARDRASGTPYEQYF. Written as DNA, the CDR3 is TGCAGTGCTAGAGATCGGGCTAGCGGGACCCCCTACGAGCAGTACTTC.

The gene calls are TRBV7-8 and TRBJ2-1, with 9 bases that match TRBD2. Trimming cost V 4 bases and J 5 bases; bases outside gene matches: 6. The CDR3 totals 15 residues. CDR1 is SGHVS, CDR2 FQNEAQ, per germline. The CDR3 DNA reads as TGTGCCAGCAGCTATAGCGGGGGAAGGGACAATGAGCAGTTCTTC. Translating it yields CASSYSGGRDNEQFF.

This rearrangement joins TRBV5-1 to TRBJ1-2; 10 nucleotides agree with TRBD1. There are 14 residues in the CDR3. CDR1 and CDR2 from the germline V gene are SGHRS and YFSETQ. Trimming cost V 0 bases and J 6 bases; bases outside gene matches: 2. The CDR3 bases are TGCGCCAGCAGCTTGGCCGGGACAGGGGATGGCTACACCTTC. Translating gives CASSLAGTGDGYTF.

V and J are TRBV7-2 and TRBJ1-2, with D uncertain. V was pared by 1 base and J by 0 bases, with 9 bases between. From germline, CDR1 is SGHTA and CDR2 FQGNSA. The CDR3 is 15 amino acids. The CDR3 protein is CASSLGPPTNYGYTF. CDR3 DNA: TGTGCCAGCAGCTTAGGACCGCCGACTAACTATGGCTACACCTTC.

V and J are TRBV3-1 and TRBJ2-7, with D possibly TRBD2 on 6 matching bases. This CDR3 contains 15 residues. The V and J ends lost 1 base and 5 bases respectively, with 15 bases between them. Per the germline V gene, CDR1 is LGHDT and CDR2 is YNNKEL (reference sequence). CDR3 DNA: TGTGCCAGCAGCCAAGGGGCGGGACCGCGTAACGAGCAGTACTTC. This translates into CASSQGAGPRNEQYF.